Shown below are 10 T cell receptor beta chains from a single sample sequenced in a study of blood T cell repertoires in COVID-19. Produced via immunoSEQ multiplex PCR; TCRdb's table is partial and in-frame only. The sample records about 28,000 clones, around 72% being singletons. The sample taken for sequencing was peripheral blood. These receptors all stem from a boy younger than 10 with active or convalescent COVID-19.

The chain links TRBV7-9 to TRBJ2-4, with D unresolved. The CDR3 has 17 amino acids. The germline V and J ends were trimmed by 1 base and 7 bases, with 20 bases remaining between them. The germline V gene has CDR1 SEHNR and CDR2 FQNEAQ (reference sequence). CDR3 loop: CASSLGRDVALSNIQYF. For the CDR3, the DNA is TGTGCCAGCAGCTTAGGGCGAGATGTAGCCTTAAGCAACATTCAGTACTTC.

The chain recombines TRBV29-1 with TRBJ2-7; D is uncertain. The V end lost 7 bases, the J end lost 5 bases, and 15 bases lay between the germline ends. In germline, CDR1 is SQVTM, CDR2 ANQGSEA. The CDR3 runs 12 residues. CDR3 amino acids: CSGTTPWDEQYF. In DNA form, the CDR3 reads TGCAGCGGCACGACTCCTTGGGACGAGCAGTACTTC.

This clone was counted only a few times. This sequence joins TRBV5-1 and TRBJ1-1; TRBD1 matches at 8 bases. This CDR3 is built from 15 residues. CDR1 SGHRS and CDR2 YFSETQ come from the germline V gene. The V and J ends lost 0 bases and 6 bases, in that order; junction bases with no gene match: 7. CDR3 residues: CASSLVPTGASEAFF. DNA of the CDR3: TGCGCCAGCAGCTTGGTCCCGACAGGGGCATCTGAAGCTTTCTTT.

Only a few counts were recorded for this clone. The V and J genes are TRBV4-3 and TRBJ1-1; maybe TRBD1 (5 bases). The CDR3 covers 16 residues. Germline loops: CDR1 LGHNA, CDR2 YSLEER. V was trimmed by 3 bases and J by 0 bases, leaving 14 bases between them. This CDR3 is CASSQKAGLLNTEAFF. Written as DNA, the CDR3 is TGCGCCAGCAGCCAGAAGGCGGGACTTCTGAACACTGAAGCTTTCTTT.

CDR3 sequence reads: CASSPVLGQGGTEAFF. CDR3 sequence (DNA): TGCGCCAGCAGCCCCGTCCTCGGACAGGGGGGCACTGAAGCTTTCTTT. The V and J genes are TRBV4-1 and TRBJ1-1, with 10 nucleotides matching TRBD1. The CDR3 extends over 16 amino acids. V was pared by 4 bases and J by 4 bases, with 9 bases of the junction left unmatched. Germline loops: CDR1 MGHRA, CDR2 YSYEKL.

This sequence joins TRBV6-5 and TRBJ2-7, with 8 bases matching TRBD1. The ends lost 4 bases at V and 3 bases at J; junction bases unmatched: 8. In germline, CDR1 is MNHEY, CDR2 SVGAGI. This CDR3 spans 15 amino acids. DNA for the CDR3: TGTGCCAGCAGTTTTACCGGGACAGGTATCTACGAGCAGTACTTC. Translating gives CASSFTGTGIYEQYF.

The chain has TRBV28 and TRBJ1-5; the match to TRBD1 covers 7 bases. The CDR3 is 14 residues long. V was pared by 6 bases and J by 0 bases, with 2 bases of the junction left unmatched. Germline V gives CDR1 MDHEN, CDR2 SYDVKM. The DNA of the CDR3 is TGTGCCAGCAGCGACAGGGATAGCAATCAGCCCCAGCATTTT. Amino acids: CASSDRDSNQPQHF. The entire variable domain, with the rest obtained from reference TRBV28 and TRBJ1-5, is as follows: DVKVTQSSRYLVKRTGEKVFLECVQDMDHENMFWYRQDPGLGLRLIYFSYDVKMKEKGDIPEGYSVSREKKERFSLILESASTNQTSMYLCASSDRDSNQPQHFGDGTRLSIL.

The chain carries TRBV18 and TRBJ1-6, with D maybe TRBD1 (5 bases). Germline V CDR1 and CDR2: KGHSH, LQKENI. Trimming took off 4 bases at V and 8 bases at J, with 12 bases between the two ends. The CDR3 consists of 14 residues. Here the CDR3 reads CASSRGGEHSPLHF. CDR3 nucleotides: TGTGCCAGCTCACGGGGGGGTGAGCATTCACCCCTCCACTTT. Full variable domain (missing parts from reference TRBV18 and TRBJ1-6): NAGVMQNPRHLVRRRGQEARLRCSPMKGHSHVYWYRQLPEEGLKFMVYLQKENIIDESGMPKERFSAEFPKEGPSILRIQQVVRGDSAAYFCASSRGGEHSPLHFGNGTRLTVT.

V and J are TRBV6-5 and TRBJ2-7; 10 positions agree with TRBD1. CDR3 length equals 15 residues. Trimming took 2 bases from V and 6 from J; bases not matched to a gene: 7. Germline V gene lookup returns CDR1 MNHEY and CDR2 SVGAGI. As DNA, the CDR3 is TGTGCCAGCAGTTACCCGGGACAGGGGAGTGGCGAGCAGTACTTC. This encodes CASSYPGQGSGEQYF.

The chain employs TRBV6-6 and TRBJ1-5, with 12 positions matching TRBD1. The germline V gene has CDR1 MNHNY and CDR2 SVGAGI (reference sequence). CDR3 length: 16 amino acids. V shed 6 bases and J 4 bases; nucleotides not matched to a gene: 7. As DNA, the CDR3 is TGTGCCAGCAGCGGGACAGGGGGCGAGGTGAATCAGCCCCAGCATTTT. Encoded protein: CASSGTGGEVNQPQHF.